This T cell receptor (beta chain) is drawn from a study of T cell repertoires in cytomegalovirus infection. Background on the study: CMV infection plus the matching HLA type was flagged by public TCR beta signatures. General study results and limits: There were carriers of CMV plus the relevant HLA, and cumulative public TCR beta family frequency identified them. Predominance within the ex vivo response was attributable to HLA-C-restricted CMV-specific TCR beta clonotypes.

Note on this clonotype: Its antigen is not known.

CDR3 length equals 15 residues. V shed 4 bases and J 3 bases; nucleotides not matched to a gene: 6. From germline, CDR1 is MNHEY and CDR2 SVGAGI. TCRdb recomputed calls from the reads with MiXCR, one row per CDR3 protein. Of about 360,000 distinct CDR3 sequences detected, around 18% appear once; the ten largest clones hold roughly 8.7%. This sequence originates from a human donor in good health (CMV status not recorded). Some clones in this sample may be carry-over from other donors' samples. This chain links TRBV6-5 with TRBJ2-7, with 10 bases matching TRBD1. The sequenced material came from PBMCs. The CDR3 reads CASSSRTGGGYEQYF. The DNA of the CDR3 is TGTGCCAGCAGTTCTCGGACAGGGGGGGGCTACGAGCAGTACTTC.